These T cell receptor beta chains were read from a single sample in a study of cytomegalovirus exposure and HLA in healthy donors. The data were produced by immunoSEQ multiplex PCR, yet TCRdb's version contains in-frame clones alone and is incomplete. Among some 91,000 clones listed, around 77% were seen once. The sequenced sample consisted of PBMCs. These receptors were collected from a man between 40 and 49 years old in good health and CMV-seronegative. CDR3s include the opening cysteine and the closing phenylalanine or tryptophan.

V: TRBV30; J: TRBJ1-2; CDR3: CAWSIETRGLYGYTF
V: TRBV27; J: TRBJ2-7; CDR3: CATSEGAKISYEQYF
V: TRBV6-6; J: TRBJ2-7; CDR3: CASSSPLRDRNYEQYF
V: TRBV6-1; J: TRBJ1-2; CDR3: CASRRTGGDGYGYTF
V: TRBV27; J: TRBJ2-1; CDR3: CASSSTPTESGVF
V: TRBV6-1; J: TRBJ1-1; CDR3: CASGGQGSTEAFF
V: TRBV28; J: TRBJ1-1; CDR3: CASSFPNRGRRSEAFF
V: TRBV9; J: TRBJ1-2; CDR3: CASSKDTSNYGYTF
V: TRBV28; J: TRBJ2-7; CDR3: CASSLGQATYEQYF
V: TRBV5-4; J: TRBJ2-2; CDR3: CASSFLGQVPGELFF
V: TRBV27; J: TRBJ1-1; CDR3: CASTHFGTGGSFTEAFF
V: TRBV7-9; J: TRBJ2-7; CDR3: CASSLAPFSRGYEQYF
V: TRBV28; J: TRBJ2-2; CDR3: CASTILLAGGGELFF
V: TRBV29-1; J: TRBJ1-3; CDR3: CSVPQGNTIYF
V: TRBV4-2; J: TRBJ1-1; CDR3: CASSQDRQMNTEAFF
V: TRBV10-3; J: TRBJ2-5; CDR3: CAISERGEETQYF
V: TRBV2; J: TRBJ1-1; CDR3: CASSEASRGAFF
V: TRBV5-1; J: TRBJ2-7; CDR3: CASSSGTSHYEQYF
V: TRBV6-5; J: TRBJ1-3; CDR3: CASSYTGVGGGNTIYF
V: TRBV11-2; J: TRBJ1-1; CDR3: CASSLDVAGEAFF
V: TRBV7-8; J: TRBJ2-7; CDR3: CASSSRDFSYEQYF
V: TRBV30; J: TRBJ1-2; CDR3: CAWVGQGYTF
V: TRBV5-4; J: TRBJ2-3; CDR3: CASSPRTSNADTQYF
V: TRBV2; J: TRBJ2-7; CDR3: CASSLRQGGAYEQYF
V: TRBV30; J: TRBJ2-1; CDR3: CAWSVSRSGEQFF
V: TRBV7-9; J: TRBJ2-5; CDR3: CASSLREGYQETQYF
V: TRBV28; J: TRBJ1-6; CDR3: CASSVGGSPLHF
V: TRBV6-1; J: TRBJ1-2; CDR3: CASSEQQGIYGYTF
V: TRBV5-6; J: TRBJ2-1; CDR3: CASSRTSGSNPYNEQFF
V: TRBV28; J: TRBJ1-2; CDR3: CASSHLRQANYGYTF
V: TRBV9; J: TRBJ2-7; CDR3: CASRSTGGTNEQYF
V: TRBV5-4; J: TRBJ1-6; CDR3: CASSALGAGSPLHF
V: TRBV29-1; J: TRBJ2-1; CDR3: CSVYGGLAGPSLGEQFF
V: TRBV14; J: TRBJ2-1; CDR3: CASSRQGTVDEQFF
V: TRBV7-9; J: TRBJ1-4; CDR3: CASSFIPGQGSEKLFF
V: TRBV28; J: TRBJ1-1; CDR3: CASSSGQVSQAFF
V: TRBV11-2; J: TRBJ1-1; CDR3: CASSFPRGEAFF
V: TRBV2; J: TRBJ2-2; CDR3: CATSWADTGELFF
V: TRBV30; J: TRBJ2-6; CDR3: CAWTQTGGFSGANVLTF
V: TRBV6-5; J: TRBJ2-2; CDR3: CASSFLRGNTGELFF
V: TRBV30; J: TRBJ2-7; CDR3: CAWSKGQGLEQYF
V: TRBV6-6; J: TRBJ1-3; CDR3: CASSYAGFGSGNTIYF
V: TRBV5-4; J: TRBJ2-5; CDR3: CASSWGTSGGFGGKETQYF
V: TRBV28; J: TRBJ2-7; CDR3: CASSVQSSGSSYEQYF
V: TRBV10-1; J: TRBJ2-3; CDR3: CASGGRAGAKDTQYF
V: TRBV6-6; J: TRBJ2-5; CDR3: CASQEGETQYF
V: TRBV18; J: TRBJ2-1; CDR3: CASSLAGYSYNEQFF
V: TRBV5-4; J: TRBJ2-1; CDR3: CASSSPGPGDNEQFF
V: TRBV19; J: TRBJ1-1; CDR3: CASRRTGAKNTEAFF
V: TRBV6-1; J: TRBJ2-7; CDR3: CASRLGQGYEQYF
V: TRBV2; J: TRBJ2-3; CDR3: CASRRGQGGTDTQYF
V: TRBV4-1; J: TRBJ2-2; CDR3: CASRKQDVPPRTGELFF
V: TRBV5-1; J: TRBJ2-1; CDR3: CASRPRTSGYNEQFF
V: TRBV7-2; J: TRBJ1-4; CDR3: CASSLAGGHLTDWKLFF
V: TRBV7-8; J: TRBJ1-5; CDR3: CASSLLPGTVNSNQPQHF
V: TRBV18; J: TRBJ2-3; CDR3: CASSPPRLAGDTDTQYF
V: TRBV6-5; J: TRBJ2-7; CDR3: CASSYEFGYEQYF
V: TRBV13; J: TRBJ2-3; CDR3: CASSGSELTDTQYF
V: TRBV2; J: TRBJ1-5; CDR3: CASGRQNSNQPQHF
V: TRBV5-4; J: TRBJ1-1; CDR3: CASSLGGLGLMNTEAFF